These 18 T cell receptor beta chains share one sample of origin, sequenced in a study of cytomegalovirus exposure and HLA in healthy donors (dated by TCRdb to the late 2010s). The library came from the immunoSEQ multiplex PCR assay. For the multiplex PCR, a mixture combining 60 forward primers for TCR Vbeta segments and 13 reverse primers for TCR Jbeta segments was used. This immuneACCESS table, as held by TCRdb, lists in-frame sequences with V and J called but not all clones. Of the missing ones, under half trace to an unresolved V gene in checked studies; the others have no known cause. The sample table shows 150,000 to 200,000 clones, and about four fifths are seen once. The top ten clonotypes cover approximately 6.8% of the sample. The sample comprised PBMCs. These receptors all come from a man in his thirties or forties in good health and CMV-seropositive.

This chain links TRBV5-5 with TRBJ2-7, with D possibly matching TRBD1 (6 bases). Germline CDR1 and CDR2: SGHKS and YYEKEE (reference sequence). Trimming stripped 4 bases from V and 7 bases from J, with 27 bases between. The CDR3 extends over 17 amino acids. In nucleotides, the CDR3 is TGTGCCAGCAGCGCGAACCAACCGGGACAAAATCCCGGTGAGCAGTACTTC. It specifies CASSANQPGQNPGEQYF.

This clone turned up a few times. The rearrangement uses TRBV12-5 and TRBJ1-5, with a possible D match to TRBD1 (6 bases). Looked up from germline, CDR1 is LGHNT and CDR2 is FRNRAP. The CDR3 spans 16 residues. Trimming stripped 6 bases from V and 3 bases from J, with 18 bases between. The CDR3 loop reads CASGRGARGPNQPQHF. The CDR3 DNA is TGTGCTAGTGGCCGGGGGGCCAGGGGACCCAATCAGCCCCAGCATTTT. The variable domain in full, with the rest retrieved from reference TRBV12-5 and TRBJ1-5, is DARVTQTPRHKVTEMGQEVTMRCQPILGHNTVFWYRQTMMQGLELLAYFRNRAPLDDSGMPKDRFSAEMPDATLATLKIQPSEPRDSAVYFCASGRGARGPNQPQHFGDGTRLSIL.

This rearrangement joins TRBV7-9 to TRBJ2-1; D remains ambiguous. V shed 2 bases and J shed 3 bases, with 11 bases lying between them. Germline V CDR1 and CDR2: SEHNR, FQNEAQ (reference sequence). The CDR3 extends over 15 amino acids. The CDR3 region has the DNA TGTGCCAGCAGCTTAAGACGGGTCCTCTACAATGAGCAGTTCTTC. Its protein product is CASSLRRVLYNEQFF.

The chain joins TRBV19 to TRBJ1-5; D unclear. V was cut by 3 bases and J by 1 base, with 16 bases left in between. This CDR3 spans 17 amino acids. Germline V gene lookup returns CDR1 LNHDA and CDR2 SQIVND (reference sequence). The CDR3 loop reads CASSMSGSRESNQPQHF. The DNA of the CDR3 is TGTGCCAGTAGTATGTCGGGCTCGAGGGAAAGCAATCAGCCCCAGCATTTT.

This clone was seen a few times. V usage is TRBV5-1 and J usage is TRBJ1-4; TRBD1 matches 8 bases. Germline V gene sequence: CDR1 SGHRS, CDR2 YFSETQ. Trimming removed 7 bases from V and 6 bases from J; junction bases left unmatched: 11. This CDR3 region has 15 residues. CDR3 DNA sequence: TGCGCCAGCGGTTTAGGGACAGGCTTAGATGAAAAACTGTTTTTT. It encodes CASGLGTGLDEKLFF. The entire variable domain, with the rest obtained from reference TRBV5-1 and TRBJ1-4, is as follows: KAGVTQTPRYLIKTRGQQVTLSCSPISGHRSVSWYQQTPGQGLQFLFEYFSETQRNKGNFPGRFSGRQFSNSRSEMNVSTLELGDSALYLCASGLGTGLDEKLFFGSGTQLSVL.

CDR3 sequence reads: CASSSKAGRETYNSPLHF. CDR3 DNA sequence: TGTGCCAGCAGCTCCAAGGCGGGACGGGAAACCTATAATTCACCCCTCCACTTT. J is TRBJ1-6 and V is TRBV5-4; D is perhaps TRBD1 (5 bases). The germline gives CDR1 SGHNT, CDR2 YYREEE (reference sequence). The CDR3 runs 18 residues. V shed 3 bases and J shed 2 bases, with 18 bases lying between them.

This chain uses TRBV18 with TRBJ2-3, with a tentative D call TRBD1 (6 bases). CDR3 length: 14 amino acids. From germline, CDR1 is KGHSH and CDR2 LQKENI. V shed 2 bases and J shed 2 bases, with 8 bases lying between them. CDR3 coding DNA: TGTGCCAGCTCACCAGGACAGTCCACAGATACGCAGTATTTT. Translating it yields CASSPGQSTDTQYF.

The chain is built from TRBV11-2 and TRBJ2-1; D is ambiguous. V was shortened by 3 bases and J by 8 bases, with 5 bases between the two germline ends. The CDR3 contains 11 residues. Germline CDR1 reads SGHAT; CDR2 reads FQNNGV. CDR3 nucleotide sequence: TGTGCCAGCAGCTTTACTGATGAGCAGTTCTTC. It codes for CASSFTDEQFF.

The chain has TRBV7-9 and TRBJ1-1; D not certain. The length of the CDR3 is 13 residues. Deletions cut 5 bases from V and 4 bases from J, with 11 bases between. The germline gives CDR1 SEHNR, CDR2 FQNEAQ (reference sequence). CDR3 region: CASSRSGSTEAFF. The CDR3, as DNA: TGTGCCAGCAGCCGAAGCGGGAGCACTGAAGCTTTCTTT.

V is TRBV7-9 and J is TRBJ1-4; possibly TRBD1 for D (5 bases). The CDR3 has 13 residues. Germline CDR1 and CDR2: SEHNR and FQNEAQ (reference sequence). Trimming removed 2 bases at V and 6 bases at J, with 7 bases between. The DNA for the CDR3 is TGTGCCAGCAGCTTAAGGGGTGATGAAAAACTGTTTTTT. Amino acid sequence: CASSLRGDEKLFF.

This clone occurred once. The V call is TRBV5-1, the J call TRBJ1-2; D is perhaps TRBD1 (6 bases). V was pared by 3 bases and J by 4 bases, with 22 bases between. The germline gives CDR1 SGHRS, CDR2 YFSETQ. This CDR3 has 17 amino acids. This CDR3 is CASSSGPGTPNFYGYTF. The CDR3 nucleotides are TGCGCCAGCAGCTCAGGCCCCGGGACACCAAACTTCTATGGCTACACCTTC.

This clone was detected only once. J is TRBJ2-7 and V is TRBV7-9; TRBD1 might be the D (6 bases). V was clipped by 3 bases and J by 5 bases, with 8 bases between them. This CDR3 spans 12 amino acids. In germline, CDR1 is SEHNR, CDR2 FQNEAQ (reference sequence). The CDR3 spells CASSLQGNEQYF. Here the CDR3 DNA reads TGTGCCAGCAGCTTGCAGGGGAACGAGCAGTACTTC. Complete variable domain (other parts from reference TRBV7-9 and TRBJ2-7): DTGVSQNPRHKITKRGQNVTFRCDPISEHNRLYWYRQTLGQGPEFLTYFQNEAQLEKSRLLSDRFSAERPKGSFSTLEIQRTEQGDSAMYLCASSLQGNEQYFGPGTRLTVT.

The CDR3 coding sequence is TGTGCCAGCAGCGGGGGACAGAACATTCAGTACTTC. This encodes CASSGGQNIQYF. The V call is TRBV9, the J call TRBJ2-4, with 7 bases aligning to TRBD1. Germline V CDR1 and CDR2: SGDLS, YYNGEE. Trimming removed 3 bases from V and 7 bases from J; junction bases left unmatched: 1. This CDR3 is built from 12 residues.

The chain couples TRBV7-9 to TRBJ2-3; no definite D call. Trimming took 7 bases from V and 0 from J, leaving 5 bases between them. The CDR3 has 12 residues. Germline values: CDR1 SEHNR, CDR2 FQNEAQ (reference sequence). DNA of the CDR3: TGTGCCAGCACCCAAAGCACAGATACGCAGTATTTT. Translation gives CASTQSTDTQYF.

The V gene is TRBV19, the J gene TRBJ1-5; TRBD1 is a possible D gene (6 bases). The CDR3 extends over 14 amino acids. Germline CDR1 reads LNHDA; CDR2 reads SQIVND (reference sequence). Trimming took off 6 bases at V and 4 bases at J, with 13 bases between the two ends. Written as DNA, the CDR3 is TGTGCCAGTAGCCCCAGGGGCCGGAATCAGCCCCAGCATTTT. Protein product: CASSPRGRNQPQHF.

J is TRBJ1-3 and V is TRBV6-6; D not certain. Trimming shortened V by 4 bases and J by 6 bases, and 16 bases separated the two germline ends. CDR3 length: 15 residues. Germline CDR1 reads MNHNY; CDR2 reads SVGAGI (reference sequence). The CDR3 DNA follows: TGTGCCAGCAGTTCCCCGGGATCCTACCCAAACACCATATATTTT. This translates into CASSSPGSYPNTIYF.

This CDR3 reads CASSYPGTATYEQYF. In DNA form, the CDR3 reads TGTGCCAGCAGTTACCCCGGGACAGCCACCTACGAGCAGTACTTC. The chain combines TRBV27 with TRBJ2-7, with TRBD1 identical over 7 bases. The CDR3 has 15 amino acids. Trimming cost V 4 bases and J 2 bases; bases outside gene matches: 8. CDR1 is MNHEY, CDR2 SMNVEV, per germline (reference sequence).

The CDR3 nucleotides are TGTGCCAGCAGCTTAGCCGGGACAGGGGGCAATTACTATGGCTACACCTTC. Protein sequence: CASSLAGTGGNYYGYTF. The J gene is TRBJ1-2, the V gene TRBV11-2; 12 bases agree with TRBD1. CDR1 and CDR2 from the germline V gene are SGHAT and FQNNGV. J was trimmed by 3 bases and V by 1 base; bases with no gene match: 6. CDR3 length equals 17 residues. The whole variable domain, remainder taken from reference TRBV11-2 and TRBJ1-2, is EAGVAQSPRYKIIEKRQSVAFWCNPISGHATLYWYQQILGQGPKLLIQFQNNGVVDDSQLPKDRFSAERLKGVDSTLKIQPAKLEDSAVYLCASSLAGTGGNYYGYTFGSGTRLTVV.